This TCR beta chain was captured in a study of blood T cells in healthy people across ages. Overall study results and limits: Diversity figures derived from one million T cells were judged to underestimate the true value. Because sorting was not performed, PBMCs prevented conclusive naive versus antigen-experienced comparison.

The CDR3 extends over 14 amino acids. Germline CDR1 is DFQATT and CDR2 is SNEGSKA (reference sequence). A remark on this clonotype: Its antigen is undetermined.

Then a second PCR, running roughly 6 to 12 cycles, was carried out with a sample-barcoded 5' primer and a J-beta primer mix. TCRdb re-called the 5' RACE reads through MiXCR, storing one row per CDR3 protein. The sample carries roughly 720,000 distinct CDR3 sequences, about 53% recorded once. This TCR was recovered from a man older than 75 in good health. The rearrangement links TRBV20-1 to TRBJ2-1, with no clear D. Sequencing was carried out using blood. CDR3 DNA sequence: TGCAGCGCACCCATAGCACCTCACTACAATGAGCAGTTCTTC. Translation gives CSAPIAPHYNEQFF.